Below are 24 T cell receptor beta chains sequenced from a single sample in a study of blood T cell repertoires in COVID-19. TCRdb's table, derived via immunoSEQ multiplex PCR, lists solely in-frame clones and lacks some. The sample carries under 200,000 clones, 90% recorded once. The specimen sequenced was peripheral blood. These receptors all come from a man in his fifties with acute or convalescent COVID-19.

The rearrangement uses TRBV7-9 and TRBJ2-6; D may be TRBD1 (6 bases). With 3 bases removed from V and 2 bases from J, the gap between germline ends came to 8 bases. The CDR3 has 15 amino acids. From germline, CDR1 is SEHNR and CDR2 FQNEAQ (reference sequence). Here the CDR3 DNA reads TGTGCCAGCAGCTTGCGACAGGCTGGGGCCAACGTCCTGACTTTC. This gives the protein CASSLRQAGANVLTF. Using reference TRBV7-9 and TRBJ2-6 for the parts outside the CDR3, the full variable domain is DTGVSQNPRHKITKRGQNVTFRCDPISEHNRLYWYRQTLGQGPEFLTYFQNEAQLEKSRLLSDRFSAERPKGSFSTLEIQRTEQGDSAMYLCASSLRQAGANVLTFGAGSRLTVL.

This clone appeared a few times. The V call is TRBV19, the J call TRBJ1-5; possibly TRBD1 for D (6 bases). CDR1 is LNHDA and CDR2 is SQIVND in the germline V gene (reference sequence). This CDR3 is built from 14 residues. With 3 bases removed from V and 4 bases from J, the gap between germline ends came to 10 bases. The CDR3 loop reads CASSIGQGNQPQHF. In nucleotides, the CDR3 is TGTGCCAGTAGTATCGGCCAGGGGAATCAGCCCCAGCATTTT.

CDR3 amino acids: CASSFRDRVSGANVLTF. In DNA, the CDR3 is TGTGCCAGCAGTTTCCGGGACAGGGTCTCTGGGGCCAACGTCCTGACTTTC. V is TRBV27 and J is TRBJ2-6, with 9 nucleotides matching TRBD1. The CDR3 contains 17 residues. The V gene end was trimmed by 3 bases and the J gene end by 0 bases; junction bases not matched to a gene: 3. Per the germline V gene, CDR1 is MNHEY and CDR2 is SMNVEV (reference sequence).

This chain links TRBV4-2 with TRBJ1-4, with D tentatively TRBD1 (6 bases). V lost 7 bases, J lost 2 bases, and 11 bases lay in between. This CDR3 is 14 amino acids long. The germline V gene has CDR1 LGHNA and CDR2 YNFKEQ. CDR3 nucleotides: TGTGCCAGCACCAACAGGGACACTAATGAAAAACTGTTTTTT. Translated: CASTNRDTNEKLFF.

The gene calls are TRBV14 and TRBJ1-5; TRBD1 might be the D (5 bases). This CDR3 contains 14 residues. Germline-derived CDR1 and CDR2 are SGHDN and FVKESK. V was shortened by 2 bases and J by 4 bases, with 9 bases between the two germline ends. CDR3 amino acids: CASSQTGNNQPQHF. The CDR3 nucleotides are TGTGCCAGCAGCCAAACAGGAAATAATCAGCCCCAGCATTTT.

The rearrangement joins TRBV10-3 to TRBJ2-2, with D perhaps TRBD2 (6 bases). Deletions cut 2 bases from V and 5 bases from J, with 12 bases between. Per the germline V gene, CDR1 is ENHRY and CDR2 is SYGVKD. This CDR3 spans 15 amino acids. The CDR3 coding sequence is TGTGCCATCAGTGAGGTGGGAGGTAAAACCGGGGAGCTGTTTTTT. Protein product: CAISEVGGKTGELFF.

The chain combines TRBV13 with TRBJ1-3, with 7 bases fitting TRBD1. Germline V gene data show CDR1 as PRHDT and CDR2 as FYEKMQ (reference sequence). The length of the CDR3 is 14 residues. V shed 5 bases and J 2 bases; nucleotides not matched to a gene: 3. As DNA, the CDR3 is TGTGCCAGCAGCAGGACAGGTGCTGGAAACACCATATATTTT. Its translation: CASSRTGAGNTIYF.

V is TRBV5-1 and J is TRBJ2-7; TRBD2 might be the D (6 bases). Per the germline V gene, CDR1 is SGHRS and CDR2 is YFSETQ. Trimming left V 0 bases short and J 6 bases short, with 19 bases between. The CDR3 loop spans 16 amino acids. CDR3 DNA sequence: TGCGCCAGCAGCTTGGGGGATAGCGGCCCACTTTCCGAGCAGTACTTC. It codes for CASSLGDSGPLSEQYF.

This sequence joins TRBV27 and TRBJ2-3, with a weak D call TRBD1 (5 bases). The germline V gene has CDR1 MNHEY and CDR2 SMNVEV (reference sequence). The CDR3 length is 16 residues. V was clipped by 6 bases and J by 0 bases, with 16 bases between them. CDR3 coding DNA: TGTGCCAGCAGAATGGTAGGGGCCCGTAGCACAGATACGCAGTATTTT. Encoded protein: CASRMVGARSTDTQYF.

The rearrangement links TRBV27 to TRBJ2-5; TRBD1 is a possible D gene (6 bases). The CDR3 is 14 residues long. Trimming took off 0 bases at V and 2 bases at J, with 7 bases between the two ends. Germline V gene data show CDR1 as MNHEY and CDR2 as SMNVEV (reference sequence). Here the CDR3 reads CASSLSTGQETQYF. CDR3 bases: TGTGCCAGCAGTTTATCAACAGGGCAAGAGACCCAGTACTTC.

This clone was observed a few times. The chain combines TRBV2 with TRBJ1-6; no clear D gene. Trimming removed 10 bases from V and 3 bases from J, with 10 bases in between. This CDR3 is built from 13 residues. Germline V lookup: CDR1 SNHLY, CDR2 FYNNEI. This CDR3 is CAILRDYNSPLHF. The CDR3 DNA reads TGTGCCATCTTGCGGGACTATAATTCACCCCTCCACTTT.

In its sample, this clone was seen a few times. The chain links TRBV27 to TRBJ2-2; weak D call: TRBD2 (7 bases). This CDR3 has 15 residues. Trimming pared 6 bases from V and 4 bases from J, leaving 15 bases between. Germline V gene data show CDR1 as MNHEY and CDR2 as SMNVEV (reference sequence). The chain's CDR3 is CASSLRRGPTGELFF. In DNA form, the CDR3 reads TGTGCCAGCAGCTTAAGGCGGGGGCCCACCGGGGAGCTGTTTTTT.

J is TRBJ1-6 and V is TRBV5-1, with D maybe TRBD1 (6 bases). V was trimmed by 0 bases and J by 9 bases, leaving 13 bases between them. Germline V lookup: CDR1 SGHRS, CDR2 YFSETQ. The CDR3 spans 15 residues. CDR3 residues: CASSLEQGSGSPLHF. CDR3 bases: TGCGCCAGCAGCTTGGAGCAGGGGAGCGGTTCACCCCTCCACTTT.

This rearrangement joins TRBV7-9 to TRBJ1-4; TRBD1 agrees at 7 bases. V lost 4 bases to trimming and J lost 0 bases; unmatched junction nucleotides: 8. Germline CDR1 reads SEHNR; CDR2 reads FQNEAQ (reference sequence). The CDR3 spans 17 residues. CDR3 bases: TGTGCCAGCAGCTCCCTTCGACAGGGCGCAACTAATGAAAAACTGTTTTTT. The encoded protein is CASSSLRQGATNEKLFF.

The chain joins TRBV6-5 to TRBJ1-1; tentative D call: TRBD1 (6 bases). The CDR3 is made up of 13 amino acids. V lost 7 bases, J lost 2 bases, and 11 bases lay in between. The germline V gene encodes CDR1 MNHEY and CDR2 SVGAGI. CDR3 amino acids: CASNQGHNTEAFF. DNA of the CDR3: TGTGCCAGCAACCAGGGGCACAACACTGAAGCTTTCTTT.

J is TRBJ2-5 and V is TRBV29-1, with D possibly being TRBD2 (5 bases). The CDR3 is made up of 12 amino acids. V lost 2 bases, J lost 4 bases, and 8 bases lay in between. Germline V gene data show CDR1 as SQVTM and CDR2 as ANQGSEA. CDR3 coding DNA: TGCAGCGTTGAACACAGCGGAGAGACCCAGTACTTC. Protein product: CSVEHSGETQYF.

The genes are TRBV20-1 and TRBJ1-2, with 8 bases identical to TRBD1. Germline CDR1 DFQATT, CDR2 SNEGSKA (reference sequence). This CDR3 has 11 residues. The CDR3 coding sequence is TGCAATACCAGGGGGCTGGGGGGCTACACCTTC. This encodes CNTRGLGGYTF.

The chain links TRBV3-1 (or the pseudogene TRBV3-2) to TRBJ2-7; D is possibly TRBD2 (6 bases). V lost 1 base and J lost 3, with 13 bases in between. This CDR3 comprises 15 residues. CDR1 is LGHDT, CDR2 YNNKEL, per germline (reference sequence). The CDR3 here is CASSQGPPGDYEQYF. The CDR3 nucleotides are TGTGCCAGCAGCCAAGGACCGCCGGGGGACTACGAGCAGTACTTC.

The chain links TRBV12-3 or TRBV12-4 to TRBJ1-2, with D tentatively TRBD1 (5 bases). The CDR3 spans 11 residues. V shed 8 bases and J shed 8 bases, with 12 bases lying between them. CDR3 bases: TGTGCCAGCTTAGGGGCGCGGGGCTACACCTTC. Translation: CASLGARGYTF.

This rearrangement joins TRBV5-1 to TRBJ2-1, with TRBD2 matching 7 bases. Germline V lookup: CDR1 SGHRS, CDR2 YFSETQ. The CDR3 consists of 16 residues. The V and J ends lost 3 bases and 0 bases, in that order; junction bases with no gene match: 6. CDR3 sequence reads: CASSSLGGSSYNEQFF. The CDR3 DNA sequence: TGCGCCAGCAGCTCATTGGGGGGGAGCTCCTACAATGAGCAGTTCTTC.

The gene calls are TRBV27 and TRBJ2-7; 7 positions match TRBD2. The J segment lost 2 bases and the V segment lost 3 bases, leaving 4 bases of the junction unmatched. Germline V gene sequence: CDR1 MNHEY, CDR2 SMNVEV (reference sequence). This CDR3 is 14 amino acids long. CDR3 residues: CASSFTSDAYEQYF. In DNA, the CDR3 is TGTGCCAGCAGTTTCACTAGCGACGCCTACGAGCAGTACTTC.

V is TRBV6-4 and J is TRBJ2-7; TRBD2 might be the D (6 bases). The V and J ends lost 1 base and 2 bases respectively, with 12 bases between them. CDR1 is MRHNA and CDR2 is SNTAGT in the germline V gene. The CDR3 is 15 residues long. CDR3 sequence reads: CASSDCLAHAYEQYV. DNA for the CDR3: TGTGCCAGCAGTGACTGCCTAGCGCACGCCTACGAGCAGTACGTC.

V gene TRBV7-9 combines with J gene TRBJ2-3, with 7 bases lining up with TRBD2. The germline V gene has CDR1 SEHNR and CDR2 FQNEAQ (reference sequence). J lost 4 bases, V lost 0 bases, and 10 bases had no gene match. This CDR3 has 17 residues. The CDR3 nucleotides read TGTGCCAGCAGCTTAGCGGCTTGGCGGGGGACCCCAGATACGCAGTATTTT. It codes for CASSLAAWRGTPDTQYF.

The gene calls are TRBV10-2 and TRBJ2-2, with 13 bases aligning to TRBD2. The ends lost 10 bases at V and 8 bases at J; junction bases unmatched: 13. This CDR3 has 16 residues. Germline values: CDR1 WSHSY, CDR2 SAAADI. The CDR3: CATRTSGGKTGGELFF. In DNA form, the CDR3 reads TGCGCCACCCGGACTAGCGGGGGCAAAACGGGGGGGGAGCTGTTTTTT.